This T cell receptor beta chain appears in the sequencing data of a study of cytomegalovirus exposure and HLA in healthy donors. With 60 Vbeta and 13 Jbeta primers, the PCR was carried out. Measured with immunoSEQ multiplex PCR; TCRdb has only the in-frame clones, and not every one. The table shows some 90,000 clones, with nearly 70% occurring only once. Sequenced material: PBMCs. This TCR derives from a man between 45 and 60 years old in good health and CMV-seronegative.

Here the CDR3 reads CASSPKGVYNSPLHF. In DNA form, the CDR3 reads TGTGCCAGCTCACCCAAGGGGGTCTATAATTCACCCCTCCACTTT. The V and J genes are TRBV18 and TRBJ1-6; D might be TRBD1 (6 bases). The germline CDR1 and CDR2 sequences are KGHSH and LQKENI. V lost 3 bases to trimming and J lost 3 bases, with 9 bases between them. The CDR3 loop spans 15 amino acids.